This T cell receptor beta chain is drawn from a study of response to subunit inactivated influenza vaccine. MiXCR, applied by TCRdb to the RT-PCR reads, yields one record per CDR3 protein. The table shows 540,000 or so distinct CDR3 sequences, with 10% to 15% occurring only once. Deletions cut 10 bases from V and 5 bases from J, with 17 bases between. The CDR3 spans 13 residues. CDR1 and CDR2 (germline): SEHNR, FQNEAQ (reference sequence). Overall study findings and caveats: Authors proposed each seasonal influenza vaccination draws in few new T cells.

This clonotype was seen a handful of times. Antigen: not known. This TCR derives from a man aged 45 to 65 who received an inactivated influenza vaccine. Source: PBMCs from blood, taken 45 days after vaccination. This chain uses TRBV7-9 with TRBJ2-5; no reliable D call. The CDR3 nucleotides are TGTGCCACTCGAGCCCCCCCTCGGGAGACCCAGTACTTC. It codes for CATRAPPRETQYF.